A selection of T cell receptor beta chains follows, all from one sample in a study of blood T cell repertoires in COVID-19. Sequencing used immunoSEQ multiplex PCR; TCRdb keeps in-frame clones, though not all of them. The sample lists around 140,000 clones; 81% were seen once. The sequencing sample was made of peripheral blood. The receptors were gathered from a woman between 55 and 75 years old with active or convalescent COVID-19. CDR3s include the opening cysteine and the closing phenylalanine or tryptophan. Clone size is given for some rows only: seen once, a few or many times, or a class if the clone is expanded.

clone size,J gene,V gene,CDR3 protein
.,TRBJ2-7,TRBV29-1,CSVELGQGQEQYF
.,TRBJ2-1,TRBV19,CASSMDRGGNEQFF
once,TRBJ2-1,TRBV28,CASSLGLAGYNEQFF
.,TRBJ1-2,TRBV4-2,CASSQDTGGIGYGYTF
.,TRBJ1-6,TRBV2,CASGGRFDSPLHF
.,TRBJ1-1,TRBV3-1/TRBV3-2,CASSPNRGDTEAFF
.,TRBJ2-1,TRBV6-2/TRBV6-3,CASSTDSHNEQFF
.,TRBJ2-5,TRBV30,CAWTPRGVETQYF
once,TRBJ2-2,TRBV3-1/TRBV3-2,CASSPFRTGGAGELFF
.,TRBJ1-5,TRBV5-6,CASSTGRGNQPQHF
.,TRBJ2-4,TRBV19,CASTPTGGSAKNIQYF
few,TRBJ1-6,TRBV5-6,CASSLDRDSPLHF
.,TRBJ2-1,TRBV28,CASSFRMGAVMHEQFF
.,TRBJ2-7,TRBV9,CASSVGLAGVKGRHEQYF
.,TRBJ2-2,TRBV10-3,CAIRSDGELFF
.,TRBJ1-5,TRBV6-1,CASSEGFQGGNQPQHF
.,TRBJ1-2,TRBV7-9,CASSPQGTRYGYTF
.,TRBJ2-3,TRBV24-1,CATSVPSGGALSSTDTQYF
.,TRBJ2-5,TRBV7-6,CASSSDLDRGETQYF
.,TRBJ1-4,TRBV5-8,CASNPPAAFGEKLFF
.,TRBJ1-2,TRBV7-9,CASSLSSGTALSYGYTF
.,TRBJ2-3,TRBV30,CAWTPPGTSGTDTQYF
once,TRBJ1-1,TRBV27,CASSLSIRGATEAFF